These T cell receptor beta chains were read from a single sample in a study of Ad26.COV2.S vaccination and SARS-CoV-2 variants. The table came from immunoSEQ multiplex PCR; TCRdb's copy has only in-frame clones and leaves some out. The table has roughly 320,000 clones, around 85% seen once. Source: peripheral blood, taken in a trial of Ad26.COV2.S vaccine versus placebo. The receptors shown here come from a person between 18 and 65 years old who received the Ad26.COV2.S COVID-19 vaccine or a placebo. Each CDR3 is given with its conserved first and last residue. The order of the fields is J gene, D gene, V gene, clone size, CDR3 protein, CDR3 DNA. The D gene is left open where the match is weak. Clone size is given for some rows only: seen once, a few or many times, or a class if the clone is expanded.

TRBJ2-7	NA	TRBV4-1	few	CASSQDLTVREQYF	TGCGCCAGCAGCCAAGATCTGACAGTAAGAGAGCAGTACTTC
TRBJ2-7	NA	TRBV5-1	NA	CASSLLSSYEQYF	TGCGCCAGCAGCTTGTTGAGCTCCTACGAGCAGTACTTC
TRBJ2-3	NA	TRBV6-5	NA	CASSYAKGVADTQYF	TGTGCCAGCAGTTACGCCAAGGGGGTTGCAGATACGCAGTATTTT
TRBJ2-1	NA	TRBV5-1	NA	CASSLPQGRNEQFF	TGCGCCAGCAGCTTGCCCCAGGGAAGAAATGAGCAGTTCTTC
TRBJ2-1	TRBD1	TRBV6-5	NA	CASRYTGTGPLNEQFF	TGTGCCAGCAGGTACACCGGGACAGGTCCCCTCAATGAGCAGTTCTTC
TRBJ1-1	TRBD1	TRBV7-2	NA	CASKTGAGNTEAFF	TGTGCCAGCAAAACAGGGGCTGGGAACACTGAAGCTTTCTTT
TRBJ1-4	TRBD1	TRBV5-6	few	CASSYGTVTNEKLFF	TGTGCCAGCAGCTACGGGACAGTGACTAATGAAAAACTGTTTTTT
TRBJ1-2	TRBD1	TRBV5-6	NA	CASIGTGINYGYTF	TGTGCCAGCATCGGGACAGGGATTAACTATGGCTACACCTTC
TRBJ1-1	NA	TRBV4-1	NA	CASSQKTGINTEAFF	TGCGCCAGCAGCCAGAAGACAGGTATCAACACTGAAGCTTTCTTT
TRBJ2-1	TRBD2	TRBV5-1	NA	CASSLVLAGYNEQFF	TGCGCCAGCAGCTTGGTACTAGCGGGGTACAATGAGCAGTTCTTC
TRBJ1-4	TRBD1	TRBV10-3	NA	CAIRGTGANEKLFF	TGTGCCATCAGGGGGACAGGAGCTAATGAAAAACTGTTTTTT
TRBJ1-6	NA	TRBV19	NA	CASSIVGVESPLHF	TGTGCCAGTAGTATAGTAGGGGTTGAATCACCCCTCCACTTT
TRBJ2-2	NA	TRBV7-2	NA	CASSLAGTDTGELFF	TGTGCCAGCAGCTTAGCCGGGACCGATACCGGGGAGCTGTTTTTT
TRBJ2-2	NA	TRBV5-1	NA	CASTSSTTLNPKRTGELFF	TGCGCCAGCACAAGCTCGACTACCCTTAACCCCAAACGCACCGGGGAGCTGTTTTTT
TRBJ2-2	TRBD1	TRBV2	NA	CASSLRDREVNTGELFF	TGTGCCAGCAGTCTCCGGGACAGGGAGGTGAACACCGGGGAGCTGTTTTTT
TRBJ2-7	NA	TRBV2	NA	CASSPGRITRLYEQYF	TGTGCCAGCAGCCCGGGACGGATTACCCGACTCTACGAGCAGTACTTC
TRBJ2-5	TRBD2	TRBV7-3	NA	CASSPWTSGKTQYF	TGTGCCAGCAGCCCGTGGACTAGCGGTAAGACCCAGTACTTC
TRBJ1-4	NA	TRBV3-1/TRBV3-2	NA	CASSLSLDGKLFF	TGTGCCAGCAGCCTATCTTTGGATGGAAAACTGTTTTTT
TRBJ1-2	TRBD1	TRBV11-3	NA	CASSFTTGEGYTF	TGTGCCAGCAGCTTCACGACAGGGGAAGGCTACACCTTC
TRBJ2-7	NA	TRBV5-6	NA	CASSSFHVTGSYEQYF	TGTGCCAGCAGCTCCTTCCACGTCACAGGCTCCTACGAGCAGTACTTC
TRBJ1-5	TRBD1	TRBV6-6	NA	CASRYHTGDQPQHF	TGTGCCAGCAGGTACCATACAGGGGATCAGCCCCAGCATTTT
TRBJ2-5	TRBD2	TRBV19	NA	CASSFRDPGGETQYF	TGTGCCAGTAGTTTCCGGGACCCGGGGGGGGAGACCCAGTACTTC
TRBJ1-1	NA	TRBV11-3	NA	CASMRATEAFF	TGTGCCAGTATGAGGGCCACTGAAGCTTTCTTT
TRBJ2-5	TRBD2	TRBV11-2	few	CASSLDLGTSAETQYF	TGTGCCAGCAGCTTAGATCTTGGGACTAGCGCGGAGACCCAGTACTTC
TRBJ2-2	TRBD1	TRBV4-1	NA	CASSQVSGQGARVTGELFF	TGCGCCAGCAGCCAAGTTTCGGGACAGGGGGCGCGAGTCACCGGGGAGCTGTTTTTT
TRBJ1-2	NA	TRBV7-9	once	CASSLDVSVYGYTF	TGTGCCAGCAGCTTAGATGTCAGCGTCTATGGCTACACCTTC
TRBJ1-4	NA	TRBV28	NA	CASSLYEKLFF	TGTGCCAGCAGTTTATATGAAAAACTGTTTTTT
TRBJ1-2	NA	TRBV6-5	NA	CASFSLRVSGYGYTF	TGTGCCAGCTTTAGCCTACGGGTCTCAGGCTATGGCTACACCTTC
TRBJ1-1	TRBD1	TRBV7-2	NA	CASNDRGSMNTEAFF	TGTGCCAGCAATGACAGGGGTTCCATGAACACTGAAGCTTTCTTT
TRBJ1-2	NA	TRBV19	NA	CASSIRDLDGYTF	TGTGCCAGTAGTATTCGGGATCTGGATGGCTACACCTTC
TRBJ2-7	TRBD1	TRBV6-5	NA	CASRDSSEEQYF	TGTGCCAGCCGGGACAGCAGTGAGGAGCAGTACTTC
TRBJ1-2	TRBD1	TRBV3-1/TRBV3-2	NA	CASSQGTGGRYTF	TGTGCCAGCAGCCAAGGGACAGGGGGACGCTACACCTTC
TRBJ1-6	NA	TRBV6-6	once	CASSIHRAAGNSPLHF	TGTGCCAGCAGTATTCACCGAGCGGCAGGAAATTCACCCCTCCACTTT
TRBJ2-7	NA	TRBV27	NA	CASSFVQGGEQYF	TGTGCCAGCAGTTTTGTGCAGGGCGGCGAGCAGTACTTC
TRBJ1-3	TRBD1	TRBV9	NA	CASSARQGEGSGNTIYF	TGTGCCAGCAGCGCTAGACAGGGAGAGGGCTCTGGAAACACCATATATTTT
TRBJ2-7	TRBD1	TRBV9	few	CASSVEGQWGYEQYF	TGTGCCAGCAGCGTAGAGGGACAGTGGGGCTACGAGCAGTACTTC
TRBJ1-6	NA	TRBV28	NA	CASSAGVFRTQNSPLHF	TGTGCCAGCAGCGCCGGAGTCTTCAGGACACAAAATTCACCCCTCCACTTT
TRBJ1-2	NA	TRBV5-1	NA	CASSFRGQDTNYGYTF	TGCGCCAGCAGCTTCCGGGGACAAGATACTAACTATGGCTACACCTTC
TRBJ1-2	TRBD1	TRBV19	once	CASSMDRTYGYTF	TGTGCCAGTAGTATGGACAGGACTTATGGCTACACCTTC
TRBJ1-4	TRBD1	TRBV2	NA	CASTAYRGSNEKLFF	TGTGCCAGCACCGCCTACAGGGGCAGTAATGAAAAACTGTTTTTT
TRBJ2-1	NA	TRBV3-1/TRBV3-2	NA	CASSQDQYRARYNEQFF	TGTGCCAGCAGCCAAGATCAGTACAGAGCCCGCTACAATGAGCAGTTCTTC
TRBJ2-5	NA	TRBV5-1	once	CASSLASEGETQYF	TGCGCCAGCAGCTTGGCCTCGGAGGGTGAGACCCAGTACTTC
TRBJ2-1	TRBD2	TRBV28	NA	CASSLTVGGTEQFF	TGTGCCAGCAGTTTAACGGTCGGGGGGACTGAGCAGTTCTTC
TRBJ2-7	NA	TRBV30	NA	CAWSVKGTPGQYF	TGTGCCTGGAGTGTAAAGGGGACCCCCGGGCAGTACTTC
TRBJ1-2	NA	TRBV9	NA	CASSVGGNYGYTF	TGTGCCAGCAGCGTAGGCGGGAACTATGGCTACACCTTC
TRBJ2-5	NA	TRBV5-1	NA	CASSLAGPRETQYF	TGCGCCAGCAGCTTGGCGGGGCCAAGAGAGACCCAGTACTTC
TRBJ2-2	TRBD2	TRBV6-4	NA	CASRTPRGRAGNRGAVF	TGTGCCAGCAGGACCCCCCGGGGGAGGGCGGGGAACCGGGGAGCTGTTTTT